The 2 T cell receptor beta chains presented below share a single source sample, sequenced in a study of blood T cell repertoires in COVID-19. Generated by immunoSEQ multiplex PCR, the TCRdb table keeps only in-frame clones and is missing some. The sample lists about 240,000 clones, around 85% occurring once. Sequencing input: peripheral blood. These receptors originate from a man aged 60 to 75 with acute or convalescent COVID-19.

This clone was counted a few times. The chain links TRBV27 to TRBJ2-3, with D maybe TRBD1 (5 bases). The CDR3 loop spans 17 amino acids. Germline CDR1 and CDR2: MNHEY and SMNVEV (reference sequence). V was clipped by 3 bases and J by 6 bases, with 22 bases between them. The CDR3 loop is CASSFYVRTEPGDTQYF. The CDR3 region has the DNA TGTGCCAGCAGTTTCTATGTCCGGACCGAACCAGGGGATACGCAGTATTTT.

This chain uses TRBV29-1 with TRBJ2-5; 8 bases are a match to TRBD1. Per germline, CDR1 SQVTM and CDR2 ANQGSEA. The trim removed 4 bases at V and 1 base at J, leaving 5 bases unmatched. This CDR3 is built from 14 residues. The CDR3 coding sequence is TGCAGCGTTGTGCGACAGGGGCGCCAAGAGACCCAGTACTTC. This sequence encodes CSVVRQGRQETQYF.